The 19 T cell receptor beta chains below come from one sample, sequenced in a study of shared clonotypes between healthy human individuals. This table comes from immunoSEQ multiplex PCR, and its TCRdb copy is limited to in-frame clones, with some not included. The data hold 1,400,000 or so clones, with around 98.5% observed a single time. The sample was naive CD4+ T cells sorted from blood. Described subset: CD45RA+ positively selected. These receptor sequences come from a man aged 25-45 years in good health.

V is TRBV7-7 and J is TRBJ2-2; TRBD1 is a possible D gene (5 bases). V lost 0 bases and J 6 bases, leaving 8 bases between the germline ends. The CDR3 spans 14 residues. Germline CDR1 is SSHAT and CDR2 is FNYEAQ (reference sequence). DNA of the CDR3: TGTGCCAGCAGCTTAGCGGGCAGGGCCGGGGAGCTGTTTTTT. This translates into CASSLAGRAGELFF.

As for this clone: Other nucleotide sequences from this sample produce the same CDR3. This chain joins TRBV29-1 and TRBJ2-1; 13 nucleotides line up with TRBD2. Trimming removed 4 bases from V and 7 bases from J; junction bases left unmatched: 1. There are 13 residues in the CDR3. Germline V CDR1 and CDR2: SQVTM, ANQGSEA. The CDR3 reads CSVGLAGGNEQFF. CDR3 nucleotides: TGCAGCGTTGGACTAGCGGGGGGTAATGAGCAGTTCTTC.

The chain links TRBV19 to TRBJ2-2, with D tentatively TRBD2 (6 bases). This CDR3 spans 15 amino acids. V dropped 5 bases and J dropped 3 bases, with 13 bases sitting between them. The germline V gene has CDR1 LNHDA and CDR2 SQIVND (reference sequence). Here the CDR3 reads CASSRLERYTGELFF. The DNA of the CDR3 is TGTGCCAGTAGTCGACTAGAAAGATACACCGGGGAGCTGTTTTTT.

The CDR3 here is CASSRTSGIGEQFF. Written as DNA, the CDR3 is TGTGCCAGCAGCCGGACTAGCGGGATTGGTGAGCAGTTCTTC. This chain joins TRBV7-9 and TRBJ2-1; TRBD2 aligns across 12 bases. This CDR3 is 14 amino acids long. Germline loops: CDR1 SEHNR, CDR2 FQNEAQ (reference sequence). V shed 5 bases and J 9 bases; nucleotides not matched to a gene: 5.

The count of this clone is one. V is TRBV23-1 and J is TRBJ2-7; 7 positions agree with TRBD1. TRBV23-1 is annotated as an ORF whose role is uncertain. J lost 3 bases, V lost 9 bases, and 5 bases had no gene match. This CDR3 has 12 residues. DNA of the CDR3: TGCGCCAGACGGGACAGCTACTACGAGCAGTACTTC. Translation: CARRDSYYEQYF.

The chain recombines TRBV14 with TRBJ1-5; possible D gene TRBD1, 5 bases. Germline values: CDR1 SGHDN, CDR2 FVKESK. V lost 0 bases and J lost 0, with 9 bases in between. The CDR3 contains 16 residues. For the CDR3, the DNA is TGTGCCAGCAGCCAAGATCCCAGGGATAGCAATCAGCCCCAGCATTTT. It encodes CASSQDPRDSNQPQHF.

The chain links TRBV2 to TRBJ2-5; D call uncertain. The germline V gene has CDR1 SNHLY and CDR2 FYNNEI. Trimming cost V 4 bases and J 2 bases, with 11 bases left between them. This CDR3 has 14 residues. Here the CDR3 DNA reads TGTGCCAGCAGTGCTATGGGCAGACAAGAGACCCAGTACTTC. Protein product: CASSAMGRQETQYF.

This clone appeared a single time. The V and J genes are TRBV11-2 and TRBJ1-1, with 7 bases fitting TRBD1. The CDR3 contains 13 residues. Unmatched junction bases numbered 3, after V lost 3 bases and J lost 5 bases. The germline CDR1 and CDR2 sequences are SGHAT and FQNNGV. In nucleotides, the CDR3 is TGTGCCAGCAGCTTCAGGGGGGGGACTGAAGCTTTCTTT. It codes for CASSFRGGTEAFF.

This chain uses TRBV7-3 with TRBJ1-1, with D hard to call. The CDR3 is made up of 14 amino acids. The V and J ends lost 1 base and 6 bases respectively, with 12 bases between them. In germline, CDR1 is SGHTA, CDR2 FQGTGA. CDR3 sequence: CASSLSRREAEAFF. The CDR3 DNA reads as TGTGCCAGCAGCTTAAGTCGCCGAGAAGCTGAAGCTTTCTTT.

The CDR3 bases are TGTGCCAGTGGAGGCCAGAACACTGAAGCTTTCTTT. Amino acids: CASGGQNTEAFF. The rearrangement links TRBV19 to TRBJ1-1; no clear D gene. Per germline, CDR1 LNHDA and CDR2 SQIVND (reference sequence). V was clipped by 8 bases and J by 1 base, with 8 bases between them. There are 12 residues in the CDR3.

CDR3 amino acids: CASSPNTGGRNQPQHF. The CDR3 bases are TGTGCCAGCAGTCCAAATACAGGGGGCCGCAATCAGCCCCAGCATTTT. The V call is TRBV27, the J call TRBJ1-5; 9 positions agree with TRBD1. Germline values: CDR1 MNHEY, CDR2 SMNVEV (reference sequence). CDR3 length: 16 amino acids. V was clipped by 5 bases and J by 2 bases; unmatched bases: 7.

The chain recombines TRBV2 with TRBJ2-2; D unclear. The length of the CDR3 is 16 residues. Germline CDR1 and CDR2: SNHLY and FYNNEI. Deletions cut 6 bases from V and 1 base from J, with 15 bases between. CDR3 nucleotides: TGTGCCAGCAGGTCCCTTGCCGGTCAGAACACCGGGGAGCTGTTTTTT. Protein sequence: CASRSLAGQNTGELFF.

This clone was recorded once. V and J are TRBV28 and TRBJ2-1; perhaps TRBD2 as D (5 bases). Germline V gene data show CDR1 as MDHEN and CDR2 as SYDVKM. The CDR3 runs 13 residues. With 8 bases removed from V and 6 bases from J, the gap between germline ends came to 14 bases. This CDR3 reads CASAPPGLNEQFF. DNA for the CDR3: TGTGCCAGCGCCCCCCCCGGACTCAATGAGCAGTTCTTC.

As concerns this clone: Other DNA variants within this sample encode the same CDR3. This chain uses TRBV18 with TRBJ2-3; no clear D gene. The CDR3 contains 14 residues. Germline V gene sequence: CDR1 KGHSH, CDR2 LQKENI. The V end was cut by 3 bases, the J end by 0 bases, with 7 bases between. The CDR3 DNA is TGTGCCAGCTCACCGCAGAGAAGCACAGATACGCAGTATTTT. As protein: CASSPQRSTDTQYF.

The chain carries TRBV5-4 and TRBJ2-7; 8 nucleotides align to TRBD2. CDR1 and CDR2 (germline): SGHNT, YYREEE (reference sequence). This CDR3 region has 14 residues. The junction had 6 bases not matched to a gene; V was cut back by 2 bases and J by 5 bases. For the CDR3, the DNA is TGTGCCAGCAGCTTAAGACTAGCGAAGGACGAGCAGTACTTC. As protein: CASSLRLAKDEQYF. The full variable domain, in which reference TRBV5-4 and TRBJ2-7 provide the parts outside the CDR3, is ETGVTQSPTHLIKTRGQQVTLRCSSQSGHNTVSWYQQALGQGPQFIFQYYREEENGRGNFPPRFSGLQFPNYSSELNVNALELDDSALYLCASSLRLAKDEQYFGPGTRLTVT.

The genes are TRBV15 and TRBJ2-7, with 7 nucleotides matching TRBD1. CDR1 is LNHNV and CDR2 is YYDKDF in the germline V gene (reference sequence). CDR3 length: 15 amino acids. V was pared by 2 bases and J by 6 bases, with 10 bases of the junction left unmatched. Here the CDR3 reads CATSRHRDSLLEQYF. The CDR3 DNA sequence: TGTGCCACCAGCAGACACCGGGACAGCCTCCTCGAGCAGTACTTC.

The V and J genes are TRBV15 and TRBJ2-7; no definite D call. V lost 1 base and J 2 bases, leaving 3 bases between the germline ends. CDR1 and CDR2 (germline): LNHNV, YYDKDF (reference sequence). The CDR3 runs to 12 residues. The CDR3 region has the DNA TGTGCCACCAGCAGAGTCCCCTACGAGCAGTACTTC. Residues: CATSRVPYEQYF.

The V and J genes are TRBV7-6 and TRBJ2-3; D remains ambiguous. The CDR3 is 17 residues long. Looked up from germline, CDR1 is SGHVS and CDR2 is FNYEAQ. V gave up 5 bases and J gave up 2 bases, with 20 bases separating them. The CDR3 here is CASSPSRPTVVTDTQYF. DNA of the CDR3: TGTGCCAGCAGCCCATCCAGGCCCACCGTGGTCACAGATACGCAGTATTTT.

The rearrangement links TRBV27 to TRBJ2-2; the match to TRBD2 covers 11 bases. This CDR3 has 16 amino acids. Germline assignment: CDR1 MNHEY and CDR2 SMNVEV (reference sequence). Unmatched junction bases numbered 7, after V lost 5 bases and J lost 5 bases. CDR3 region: CASSPTSGRRTGELFF. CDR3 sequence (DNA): TGTGCCAGCAGTCCTACTAGCGGGAGAAGAACCGGGGAGCTGTTTTTT.